There are many counts of the clone carrying this TCR beta chain. Its specificity is not known. This entry comes from a study of CD8 T cells in ankylosing spondylitis. Study outcomes and limitations: A TCR beta motif of about eight highly homologous variants appeared characteristic of ankylosing spondylitis blood. Matched ankylosing spondylitis synovial fluid reportedly contained a significantly enriched population of disease-linked clones. Relatively rare in peripheral blood, disease-linked clones were also CD8+.

Trimming removed 4 bases from V and 2 bases from J; junction bases left unmatched: 10. Germline V gives CDR1 MDHEN, CDR2 SYDVKM. This CDR3 contains 18 residues. With molecular barcodes, quantitative 5'-RACE was used to make the TCR beta libraries. TCRdb reprocessed the 5' RACE reads with MiXCR, giving one entry per CDR3 protein. This sample carries around 100,000 distinct CDR3 sequences, approximately 25% of them seen once, and the ten largest clones take around an eighth. The sequencing input was synovial fluid, either unsorted or a sorted T cell fraction (not recorded which). The chain carries TRBV28 and TRBJ2-6; 8 bases line up with TRBD1. The TCR was taken from a male donor with ankylosing spondylitis. The CDR3 here is CASSSEGDRGAGANVLTF. The CDR3 nucleotides are TGTGCCAGCAGTTCCGAGGGCGACAGGGGCGCTGGGGCCAACGTCCTGACTTTC.